One and the same sample provided the 26 T cell receptor beta chains below, sequenced in a study of T cell clonality in common variable immunodeficiency. Study outcomes and limitations: Common variable immunodeficiency TCR beta sequences reportedly had fewer deletions and N-nucleotide insertions.

This table comes from immunoSEQ multiplex PCR, and its TCRdb copy is limited to in-frame clones, with some not included. The data show around 25,000 clones, with none appearing a single time. These receptors' targets are unknown. The material sequenced was peripheral blood mononuclear cells. All receptors come from a human donor with common variable immunodeficiency.

This clone was seen many times. Read data end 3 residues before the CDR3 end; the end is taken from the germline J gene. The rearrangement joins TRBV5-1 to TRBJ2-3, with 8 bases lining up with TRBD2. The CDR3 consists of 16 residues. CDR1 and CDR2 (germline): SGHRS, YFSETQ. V lost 0 bases and J lost 1; bases outside the gene matches: 4. Partial CDR3 DNA: TGCGCCAGCAGCTTGGGCAGCGGGAGTGGCACAGATACG. Translating gives CASSLGSGSGTDT. Given in full, the CDR3 is CASSLGSGSGTDTQYF.

This clone was counted between two and nine times. One end of the junction is discordant with germline, which a read error may explain. The CDR3 end lies 3 residues beyond the end of the read and is filled in from the germline J gene. V gene TRBV7-9 combines with J gene TRBJ2-1; weak D call: TRBD1 (5 bases). Germline V gene lookup returns CDR1 SEHNR and CDR2 FQNEAQ (reference sequence). The CDR3 totals 12 residues. The CDR3 spells CSSSSSRGEQFF. The covered CDR3 bases are TGTTCCAGCAGCTCCTCTAGGGGTGAG.

In this sample, this clone turned up many times. The CDR3 end is not reached by the read, which stops 3 residues before it; the germline J gene fills it in. At the DNA level, this CDR3 is encoded by other sequences in the same sample as well. This chain links TRBV5-5 with TRBJ1-2, with D unresolved. Trimming stripped 1 base from V and 5 bases from J, with 9 bases between. The germline gives CDR1 SGHKS, CDR2 YYEKEE (reference sequence). This CDR3 contains 13 residues. CDR3 amino acids: CASSLSGVYGYTF. The CDR3 DNA, read in part, is TGTGCCAGCAGCTTGTCCGGGGTTTATGGC.

Comment on this clone: The observed sequence ends 3 residues before the CDR3 terminus, with the missing tail filled in from the germline J gene. At the DNA level, this CDR3 is encoded by other sequences in the same sample as well. The chain is built from TRBV7-6 and TRBJ2-5, with D maybe TRBD1 (8 bases). Trimming removed 4 bases from V and 7 bases from J, with 19 bases in between. Per the germline V gene, CDR1 is SGHVS and CDR2 is FNYEAQ. This CDR3 has 15 residues. The part of the CDR3 DNA that was read is TGTGCCAGCAGCTCAGGACAGGGAGGGTCGGGGACC. This sequence encodes CASSSGQGGSGT. The full CDR3 protein reads CASSSGQGGSGTQYF.

Of note for this clone: The CDR3 end lies 3 residues beyond the end of the read and is filled in from the germline J gene. V usage is TRBV18 and J usage is TRBJ2-7; 7 bases map to TRBD1. The CDR3 covers 13 residues. Per germline, CDR1 KGHSH and CDR2 LQKENI. The sequenced part of the CDR3 DNA is TGTTCCATCTCACCAAAGGGGGCATACGAG. This gives the protein CSISPKGAYE. The CDR3 in its entirety is CSISPKGAYEQYF.

This clone has at least ten counts. Read data end 3 residues before the CDR3 end; the end is taken from the germline J gene. This sequence joins TRBV7-9 and TRBJ2-2, with D possibly matching TRBD2 (6 bases). V lost 1 base to trimming and J lost 5 bases, with 11 bases between them. The germline CDR1 and CDR2 sequences are SEHNR and FQNEAQ (reference sequence). CDR3 length equals 15 residues. The CDR3 bases that were read are TGTGCCAGCAGCTTAGATGGCGGGAAGACCGGGGAG. Amino acid sequence: CASSLDGGKTGE. The full CDR3 protein reads CASSLDGGKTGELFF.

This clone was counted at least ten times. The sequenced fragment ends 3 residues before the CDR3 boundary, so the rest is inferred from the germline J gene. This chain connects TRBV5-8 to TRBJ1-5; the match to TRBD1 covers 9 bases. The trim removed 2 bases at V and 7 bases at J, leaving 7 bases unmatched. Germline CDR1 is SGHTS and CDR2 is YDEGEE. The CDR3 extends over 15 amino acids. The part of the CDR3 DNA that was read is TGTGCCAGCAGCTTAGAAGACAGGGGGTGGCAGCCC. This translates into CASSLEDRGWQP. The CDR3 reads in full as CASSLEDRGWQPQHF. Using reference TRBV5-8 and TRBJ1-5 for the parts outside the CDR3, the full variable domain is EAGVTQSPTHLIKTRGQQATLRCSPISGHTSVYWYQQALGLGLQFLLWYDEGEERNRGNFPPRFSGRQFPNYSSELNVNALELEDSALYLCASSLEDRGWQPQHFGDGTRLSIL.

This clone came up a few times. The CDR3 extends 3 residues past the end of the read, so its final part is completed from the germline J gene. V gene TRBV7-2 combines with J gene TRBJ1-2, with TRBD1 matching 9 bases. The CDR3 length is 18 residues. CDR1 and CDR2 from the germline V gene are SGHTA and FQGNSA. After removal of 0 bases from V and 7 bases from J, the junction contained 15 bases not matched to a gene. CDR3 amino acids: CASSLAGQGFPFSSGYTF. The part of the CDR3 DNA that was read is TGTGCCAGCAGCTTAGCCGGACAGGGGTTCCCTTTTTCTAGTGGC.

The CDR3 loop is CASSLGQNNSPLHF. The CDR3 bases that were read are TGTGCCAGCAGCTTAGGCCAGAATAATTCACCC. This chain links TRBV7-3 with TRBJ1-6; D remains ambiguous. The DNA ends 3 residues before the CDR3 does, and the rest of the CDR3 is filled in from the germline J gene. Trimming took off 2 bases at V and 5 bases at J, with 7 bases between the two ends. This CDR3 region has 14 residues. Germline V lookup: CDR1 SGHTA, CDR2 FQGTGA. The complete variable domain, with remaining parts taken from reference TRBV7-3 and TRBJ1-6, reads GAGVSQTPSNKVTEKGKYVELRCDPISGHTALYWYRQSLGQGPEFLIYFQGTGAADDSGLPNDRFFAVRPEGSVSTLKIQRTERGDSAVYLCASSLGQNNSPLHFGNGTRLTVT.

This clone was counted at least ten times. The read terminates 3 residues before the CDR3 end, so the remaining end is supplied by the germline J gene. The chain recombines TRBV23-1 with TRBJ1-6; no clear D. TRBV23-1 is marked as an open reading frame, function uncertain. V lost 3 bases to trimming and J lost 0 bases, with 12 bases between them. The CDR3 consists of 17 residues. CDR3 loop: CASSHPPEGSYNSPLHF. The CDR3 bases that were read are TGCGCCAGCAGTCATCCTCCAGAGGGCTCCTATAATTCACCC.

This clone has ten or more counts. The read gets to within 3 residues of the CDR3 end, and the germline J gene fills in the rest. The chain recombines TRBV5-4 with TRBJ2-3; 7 nucleotides agree with TRBD2. Germline V CDR1 and CDR2: SGHNT, YYREEE (reference sequence). Trimming cost V 0 bases and J 7 bases; bases outside gene matches: 8. The CDR3 has 15 residues. CDR3: CASSLGAGVLNTQYF. Partial CDR3 DNA: TGTGCCAGCAGCTTGGGGGCGGGAGTTCTGAATACG.

This clone was found many times. The read falls 3 residues short of the CDR3 end, and the missing part is taken from the germline J gene. V usage is TRBV23-1 and J usage is TRBJ1-1; possibly TRBD1 for D (5 bases). TRBV23-1 is assigned to the ORF class and has an uncertain function. V was shortened by 3 bases and J by 3 bases, with 14 bases between the two germline ends. This CDR3 contains 15 residues. CDR3 bases read: TGCGCCAGCAGTCATACCCAGGGATGGGACACTGAA. Translation gives CASSHTQGWDTE. The full CDR3 sequence reads CASSHTQGWDTEAFF.

This clone appeared many times. The read finishes 3 residues shy of the CDR3 end, and the germline J gene is used to complete it. This rearrangement joins TRBV6-2 or TRBV6-3 to TRBJ2-4; a possible D gene is TRBD2 (6 bases). Trimming took 2 bases from V and 1 from J, leaving 15 bases between them. From germline, CDR1 is MNHEY and CDR2 SVGEGT. This CDR3 is built from 17 residues. The part of the CDR3 DNA that was read is TGTGCCAGCAGTTACATCATAGGAGGGTCTGCCAAAAACATT. Protein product: CASSYIIGGSAKNI. The full-length CDR3 reads as CASSYIIGGSAKNIQYF.

This clone was found many times. Read data end 3 residues before the CDR3 end; the end is taken from the germline J gene. The chain joins TRBV20-1 to TRBJ2-3; no firm D call. This CDR3 contains 14 residues. V was shortened by 3 bases and J by 0 bases, with 10 bases between the two germline ends. CDR1 and CDR2 from the germline V gene are DFQATT and SNEGSKA (reference sequence). The CDR3 reads CSASISESTDTQYF. The DNA read from the CDR3 is TGCAGTGCTAGCATTTCAGAGAGCACAGATACG.

In its sample, this clone was seen many times. The read comes to an end 3 residues before the CDR3 does, leaving the germline J gene to fill in the end. J is TRBJ2-3 and V is TRBV5-4; D remains unclear. The ends were cut back, 4 bases at V and 5 bases at J, with 11 bases in the middle. CDR3 length: 13 amino acids. CDR1 and CDR2 (germline): SGHNT, YYREEE (reference sequence). The CDR3 region is CASSRKAEDTQYF. The part of the CDR3 DNA that was read is TGTGCCAGCAGCCGGAAGGCGGAAGATACG. Using reference TRBV5-4 and TRBJ2-3 for the parts outside the CDR3, the full variable domain is ETGVTQSPTHLIKTRGQQVTLRCSSQSGHNTVSWYQQALGQGPQFIFQYYREEENGRGNFPPRFSGLQFPNYSSELNVNALELDDSALYLCASSRKAEDTQYFGPGTRLTVL.

This clone was recorded at least ten times. The CDR3 end falls 3 residues outside the read, so it is completed with the germline J gene. The chain has TRBV7-3 and TRBJ2-5, with a weak D call TRBD1 (5 bases). Germline CDR1 is SGHTA and CDR2 is FQGTGA. V lost 4 bases to trimming and J lost 5 bases, with 14 bases between them. CDR3 length: 14 amino acids. CDR3 region: CASSYSGFRETQYF. The covered CDR3 bases are TGTGCCAGCAGCTACTCAGGGTTTAGGGAGACC. The full variable domain, with the rest looked up from reference TRBV7-3 and TRBJ2-5, is GAGVSQTPSNKVTEKGKYVELRCDPISGHTALYWYRQSLGQGPEFLIYFQGTGAADDSGLPNDRFFAVRPEGSVSTLKIQRTERGDSAVYLCASSYSGFRETQYFGPGTRLLVL.

This clone has just a few counts. The read ends 3 residues shy of where the CDR3 ends; the end is completed using the germline J gene. The rearrangement uses TRBV2 and TRBJ2-7, with D maybe TRBD1 (5 bases). V was shortened by 4 bases and J by 5 bases, with 12 bases between the two germline ends. Germline V gives CDR1 SNHLY, CDR2 FYNNEI. The CDR3 is 13 residues long. The CDR3 loop reads CASSAQGVNEQYF. Incomplete CDR3 DNA: TGTGCCAGCAGTGCCCAGGGTGTGAACGAG.

There are many counts of this clone. Read data end 3 residues before the CDR3 end; the end is taken from the germline J gene. The chain recombines TRBV30 with TRBJ1-6; the match to TRBD1 covers 11 bases. The V segment lost 0 bases and the J segment 10 bases; nucleotides outside the gene matches: 2. The CDR3 extends over 14 amino acids. Germline V gene lookup returns CDR1 GTSNPN and CDR2 SVGIG (reference sequence). The part of the CDR3 DNA that was read is TGTGCCTGGAGTGTGGGGACAGGGGGATCACCC. Translated, it gives CAWSVGTGGSP. The full-length CDR3 reads as CAWSVGTGGSPLHF.

This clone was seen ten or more times. The CDR3 end falls 3 residues outside the read, so it is completed with the germline J gene. At the DNA level, this CDR3 is encoded by other sequences in the same sample as well. This rearrangement joins TRBV6-1 to TRBJ1-4, with D perhaps matching TRBD1 (6 bases). Germline CDR1 reads MNHNS; CDR2 reads SASEGT. V was shortened by 4 bases and J by 7 bases, with 10 bases between the two germline ends. This CDR3 has 13 amino acids. CDR3 amino acids: CASSAQGSEKLFF. Partial CDR3 DNA: TGTGCCAGCAGTGCACAGGGTTCTGAAAAA.

The sample holds many counts of this clone. From the germline J gene comes the end of the CDR3, since the read stops 3 residues before it. This rearrangement joins TRBV18 to TRBJ2-3; D is perhaps TRBD2 (5 bases). There are 15 residues in the CDR3. Trimming removed 3 bases at V and 2 bases at J, with 12 bases between. Germline V gene data show CDR1 as KGHSH and CDR2 as LQKENI. The CDR3 sequence is CASSPGGLNTDTQYF. Partial CDR3 DNA: TGTGCCAGCTCACCTGGCGGACTCAACACAGATACG.

This clone was seen repeatedly, ten times or more. At one of its ends the junction is not consistent with the germline gene, which may arise from a read error. The CDR3 bases that were read are TGCGCCAGCAGCCAAGGCGAGCTTTATTACAATGAG. Amino acids: CASSQGELYYNE. From start to end, the CDR3 is CASSQGELYYNEQFF. The chain uses TRBV4-2 and TRBJ2-1; no firm D call. The read ends 3 residues early relative to the CDR3; the germline J gene fills the gap. The CDR3 runs to 15 residues. The germline gives CDR1 LGHNA, CDR2 YNFKEQ.

This clone was seen repeatedly, ten times or more. The missing CDR3 end, 3 residues past where the read stops, is filled in from the germline J gene. This sequence joins TRBV7-2 and TRBJ2-7; tentatively, D is TRBD1 (6 bases). CDR3 length equals 14 residues. V lost 5 bases and J 0 bases, leaving 11 bases between the germline ends. The germline CDR1 and CDR2 sequences are SGHTA and FQGNSA. CDR3 DNA, as far as it was read: TGTGCCAGCAGCAAGGACAGCACCTCCTACGAG. Translating it yields CASSKDSTSYE. The entire CDR3 reads CASSKDSTSYEQYF. Supplemented by reference TRBV7-2 and TRBJ2-7, the full variable domain reads GAGVSQSPSNKVTEKGKDVELRCDPISGHTALYWYRQSLGQGLEFLIYFQGNSAPDKSGLPSDRFSAERTGGSVSTLTIQRTQQEDSAVYLCASSKDSTSYEQYFGPGTRLTVT.

This clone was observed a few times. The DNA ends 3 residues before the CDR3 does, and the rest of the CDR3 is filled in from the germline J gene. The chain combines TRBV6-1 with TRBJ2-1; TRBD1 aligns across 8 bases. Trimming cost V 4 bases and J 6 bases; bases outside gene matches: 8. This CDR3 is 15 amino acids long. Germline CDR1 is MNHNS and CDR2 is SASEGT. The sequenced CDR3 bases are TGTGCCAGCAGTGGCTGGACAGGGAAGGGCAATGAG. Translation gives CASSGWTGKGNE. The complete CDR3 sequence is CASSGWTGKGNEQFF.

This clone was recorded many times. The sequence runs out 3 residues before the end of the CDR3; the remainder is reconstructed from the germline J gene. The rearrangement links TRBV5-5 to TRBJ2-1, with 8 positions matching TRBD1. V trimming: 4 bases; J trimming: 7 bases; junction bases outside the gene matches: 4. Germline V gives CDR1 SGHKS, CDR2 YYEKEE (reference sequence). The CDR3 totals 13 residues. CDR3 bases read: TGTGCCAGCAGCCGGACAGGGCGTAATGAG. Amino acids: CASSRTGRNE. From start to end, the CDR3 is CASSRTGRNEQFF.

This clone has at least ten counts. The read finishes 3 residues shy of the CDR3 end, and the germline J gene is used to complete it. V usage is TRBV7-2 and J usage is TRBJ2-5; D perhaps matches TRBD2 (5 bases). Trimming took off 2 bases at V and 5 bases at J, with 15 bases between the two ends. CDR1 is SGHTA, CDR2 FQGNSA, per germline. The CDR3 has 15 amino acids. The CDR3 DNA, read in part, is TGTGCCAGCAGCTTAATGTCGGCTAGCCGGGAGACC. This codes for CASSLMSASRET. The whole CDR3 is CASSLMSASRETQYF.

This clone showed up many times. Coverage ceases 3 residues before the CDR3 finishes, and the germline J gene fills in the end. The chain links TRBV2 to TRBJ1-2; 7 positions agree with TRBD1. Germline V gene data show CDR1 as SNHLY and CDR2 as FYNNEI. This CDR3 contains 12 residues. J was trimmed by 7 bases and V by 5 bases; bases with no gene match: 4. The CDR3 is CASSQGVGGYTF. CDR3 DNA (partial): TGTGCCAGCAGTCAGGGGGTCGGTGGC.